These 26 T cell receptor beta chains came from one sample sequenced in a study of shared clonotypes between healthy human individuals (TCRdb year 2020). Library prep was done by the immunoSEQ multiplex PCR assay. TCRdb took this table from immuneACCESS and kept in-frame rearrangements with V and J called. Such tables lack part of the clones; where checked against another copy, unresolved V genes explain under half of the gap, and the rest is unexplained. This sample is represented by 950,000 to 1,300,000 clones; about 77% of them were singletons. The top ten clonotypes cover about 1.5% of the sample. Sequenced: memory CD4+ T cells sorted from blood. The cell subset or site tag for this specimen amounts to: CD45RA-negative fraction. These TCRs come from a man between 18 and 35 years old in good health.

This chain links TRBV7-8 with TRBJ2-7, with TRBD2 matching over 13 bases. Germline V gene lookup returns CDR1 SGHVS and CDR2 FQNEAQ. V was pared by 2 bases and J by 5 bases, with 12 bases of the junction left unmatched. This CDR3 is 18 amino acids long. CDR3 sequence: CASSLTQELAGGLDEQYF. The CDR3 nucleotides are TGTGCCAGCAGCTTAACGCAAGAACTAGCGGGGGGGTTGGACGAGCAGTACTTC.

The chain links TRBV10-3 to TRBJ1-2; D is unclear. Germline V gene sequence: CDR1 ENHRY, CDR2 SYGVKD. V was shortened by 2 bases and J by 8 bases, with 9 bases between the two germline ends. The CDR3 length is 12 residues. This chain's CDR3 is CAISEGPDGYTF. The CDR3 DNA sequence: TGTGCCATCAGTGAGGGACCGGACGGCTACACCTTC.

This clone showed up just a few times. The chain has TRBV6-5 and TRBJ2-1; TRBD2 aligns across 8 bases. With V trimmed by 6 bases and J by 3 bases, 7 bases remained unmatched. This CDR3 region has 15 residues. Germline lookup yields CDR1 MNHEY and CDR2 SVGAGI. The CDR3 region is CASRESGGLYNEQFF. In DNA, the CDR3 is TGTGCCAGCAGAGAGAGCGGGGGTCTCTACAATGAGCAGTTCTTC.

V usage is TRBV7-9 and J usage is TRBJ2-7; TRBD2 matches 9 bases. The CDR3 is made up of 18 amino acids. The germline V gene encodes CDR1 SEHNR and CDR2 FQNEAQ (reference sequence). Losses at the gene ends were 5 bases for V and 2 bases for J; bases not matched to a gene: 16. DNA for the CDR3: TGTGCCAGCAGCCGAGGGATACTTCCGACTAGCGGTACCTACGAGCAGTACTTC. As protein: CASSRGILPTSGTYEQYF.

This clone has just a few counts. The chain links TRBV13 to TRBJ1-5; D gene uncertain. The CDR3 is made up of 12 amino acids. V lost 5 bases and J 7 bases, leaving 9 bases between the germline ends. Germline CDR1 and CDR2: PRHDT and FYEKMQ (reference sequence). The CDR3 is CASSVRGQPQHF. CDR3 DNA sequence: TGTGCCAGCAGCGTACGGGGACAGCCCCAGCATTTT.

The chain combines TRBV18 with TRBJ2-3; TRBD1 matches at 7 bases. V was clipped by 2 bases and J by 2 bases; unmatched bases: 4. This CDR3 contains 15 residues. Germline V gene data show CDR1 as KGHSH and CDR2 as LQKENI. For the CDR3, the DNA is TGTGCCAGCTCACCAAGGGACAGCTCCACAGATACGCAGTATTTT. Protein sequence: CASSPRDSSTDTQYF. Full variable domain (outside the CDR3, taken from reference TRBV18 and TRBJ2-3): NAGVMQNPRHLVRRRGQEARLRCSPMKGHSHVYWYRQLPEEGLKFMVYLQKENIIDESGMPKERFSAEFPKEGPSILRIQQVVRGDSAAYFCASSPRDSSTDTQYFGPGTRLTVL.

The V call is TRBV19, the J call TRBJ1-1; 8 bases are shared with TRBD1. The CDR3 loop spans 17 amino acids. Trimming cost V 6 bases and J 5 bases; bases outside gene matches: 17. CDR1 is LNHDA and CDR2 is SQIVND in the germline V gene (reference sequence). The CDR3 DNA reads as TGTGCCAGTAGAGTCGGACAGGGTGATAGTTCGGTTACTGAAGCTTTCTTT. The encoded protein is CASRVGQGDSSVTEAFF.

The rearrangement joins TRBV27 to TRBJ2-2; D is possibly TRBD2 (5 bases). The CDR3 covers 14 residues. V gave up 6 bases and J gave up 0 bases, with 8 bases separating them. Germline-derived CDR1 and CDR2 are MNHEY and SMNVEV (reference sequence). CDR3 in DNA: TGTGCCAGCAGGGCACTAGCGAACACCGGGGAGCTGTTTTTT. Protein sequence: CASRALANTGELFF.

This clone turned up a few times. V is TRBV10-3 and J is TRBJ1-4; D is ambiguous. The V gene lost 6 bases and the J gene lost 5 bases, with 10 bases spanning the gap. CDR1 and CDR2 (germline): ENHRY, SYGVKD. This CDR3 comprises 13 residues. CDR3: CAISLDLNEKLFF. In nucleotides, the CDR3 is TGTGCCATCAGCCTCGACTTGAATGAAAAACTGTTTTTT.

V gene TRBV5-1 combines with J gene TRBJ2-5; TRBD1 might be the D (6 bases). The CDR3 runs 13 residues. Trimming left V 3 bases short and J 5 bases short, with 11 bases between. The V gene's germline CDR1 is SGHRS and CDR2 YFSETQ. CDR3 residues: CASSSDSWETQYF. The CDR3 DNA reads as TGCGCCAGCAGCTCGGACAGCTGGGAGACCCAGTACTTC. The full variable domain, with the rest looked up from reference TRBV5-1 and TRBJ2-5, is KAGVTQTPRYLIKTRGQQVTLSCSPISGHRSVSWYQQTPGQGLQFLFEYFSETQRNKGNFPGRFSGRQFSNSRSEMNVSTLELGDSALYLCASSSDSWETQYFGPGTRLLVL.

V usage is TRBV28 and J usage is TRBJ2-1; D unclear. Per germline, CDR1 MDHEN and CDR2 SYDVKM. This CDR3 is built from 12 residues. The V gene lost 6 bases and the J gene lost 10 bases, with 13 bases spanning the gap. The CDR3 loop reads CASRLPGREQFF. As DNA, the CDR3 is TGTGCCAGCAGACTTCCTGGGCGGGAGCAGTTCTTC.

The rearrangement joins TRBV5-1 to TRBJ1-6; 9 bases are a match to TRBD1. The CDR3 runs 17 residues. CDR1 is SGHRS, CDR2 YFSETQ, per germline. Losses at the gene ends were 0 bases for V and 9 bases for J; bases not matched to a gene: 10. The CDR3 loop reads CASSLGYWTGDFSPLHF. DNA of the CDR3: TGCGCCAGCAGCTTGGGCTATTGGACAGGGGATTTTTCACCCCTCCACTTT.

The J gene is TRBJ1-2, the V gene TRBV14; D gene unclear. This CDR3 is built from 13 residues. The germline V gene has CDR1 SGHDN and CDR2 FVKESK. V lost 6 bases to trimming and J lost 7 bases, with 15 bases between them. DNA for the CDR3: TGTGCCAGCAGGGATCCGGGGAGGACTGGCTACACCTTC. Protein: CASRDPGRTGYTF.

The V call is TRBV7-3, the J call TRBJ2-3; 7 positions agree with TRBD1. The length of the CDR3 is 11 residues. J lost 12 bases, V lost 5 bases, and 5 bases had no gene match. CDR1 is SGHTA, CDR2 FQGTGA, per germline. The CDR3, as DNA: TGTGCCAGCAGCACAGGACAGGAACAGTATTTT. Protein: CASSTGQEQYF.

This chain uses TRBV16 with TRBJ2-7; a weak D match, TRBD2 (5 bases). Trimming took 0 bases from V and 7 from J, leaving 16 bases between them. The germline V gene has CDR1 KGHSY and CDR2 FQNENV. The CDR3 runs 15 residues. CDR3 sequence reads: CASSQSAGGLMEQYF. Written as DNA, the CDR3 is TGTGCCAGCAGCCAATCAGCAGGAGGTTTAATGGAGCAGTACTTC.

This rearrangement joins TRBV18 to TRBJ2-7; 14 bases match TRBD2. The CDR3 has 18 residues. Unmatched junction bases numbered 14, after V lost 3 bases and J lost 7 bases. Germline V CDR1 and CDR2: KGHSH, LQKENI. CDR3 region: CASSPVGTSGRSIIEQYF. CDR3 DNA sequence: TGTGCCAGCTCACCGGTCGGGACTAGCGGGAGATCCATTATAGAGCAGTACTTC.

This chain connects TRBV19 to TRBJ1-1; 10 bases are shared with TRBD1. CDR3 length: 14 residues. Germline trimming cut 7 bases from V and 3 bases from J; bases unmatched to any gene: 5. From germline, CDR1 is LNHDA and CDR2 SQIVND (reference sequence). The CDR3: CASIGDRGYTEAFF. In DNA form, the CDR3 reads TGTGCCAGTATTGGGGACAGGGGTTACACTGAAGCTTTCTTT.

The chain links TRBV7-2 to TRBJ2-1; D may be TRBD2 (6 bases). This CDR3 has 15 amino acids. V was trimmed by 2 bases and J by 6 bases, leaving 14 bases between them. The germline CDR1 and CDR2 sequences are SGHTA and FQGNSA. CDR3: CASSLLASAPNEQFF. The CDR3 region has the DNA TGTGCCAGCAGCTTACTAGCGAGCGCTCCCAATGAGCAGTTCTTC.

This chain links TRBV11-2 with TRBJ2-2; D gene unclear. The CDR3 has 15 residues. Germline lookup yields CDR1 SGHAT and CDR2 FQNNGV. The V end was cut by 1 base, the J end by 4 bases, with 10 bases between. The CDR3: CASSLVGSSTGELFF. In DNA form, the CDR3 reads TGTGCCAGCAGCTTAGTGGGCTCTTCCACCGGGGAGCTGTTTTTT.

For this clone: This may be a read error, as it is one base from a much larger clone. This CDR3 is also generated by other DNA sequences in the sample. The chain has TRBV4-2 and TRBJ2-1; the match to TRBD2 covers 11 bases. CDR3 length: 15 residues. Germline CDR1 LGHNA, CDR2 YNFKEQ. V was clipped by 4 bases and J by 5 bases; unmatched bases: 4. The CDR3, as DNA: TGTGCCAGCAGCCTTACTAGCGGGGGAGACAATGAGCAGTTCTTC. This encodes CASSLTSGGDNEQFF.

The J gene is TRBJ1-4, the V gene TRBV19; D not certain. This CDR3 spans 14 amino acids. Trimming took 5 bases from V and 6 from J, leaving 13 bases between them. CDR1 is LNHDA and CDR2 is SQIVND in the germline V gene (reference sequence). In DNA, the CDR3 is TGTGCCAGTAGTTTAGGCGGCGTCTATGAAAAACTGTTTTTT. This encodes CASSLGGVYEKLFF. Full variable domain (outside the CDR3, taken from reference TRBV19 and TRBJ1-4): DGGITQSPKYLFRKEGQNVTLSCEQNLNHDAMYWYRQDPGQGLRLIYYSQIVNDFQKGDIAEGYSVSREKKESFPLTVTSAQKNPTAFYLCASSLGGVYEKLFFGSGTQLSVL.

The CDR3 coding sequence is TGTGCCAGGGAGGGGGGTTTAGGACAGCACTACAATGAGCAGTTCTTC. Its protein is CAREGGLGQHYNEQFF. The chain employs TRBV30 and TRBJ2-1, with TRBD2 as a possible D gene (7 bases). The CDR3 loop spans 16 amino acids. Trimming left V 8 bases short and J 3 bases short, with 23 bases between. Germline V lookup: CDR1 GTSNPN, CDR2 SVGIG (reference sequence). Full variable domain (remainder filled in from reference TRBV30 and TRBJ2-1): SQTIHQWPATLVQPVGSPLSLECTVEGTSNPNLYWYRQAAGRGLQLLFYSVGIGQISSEVPQNLSASRPQDRQFILSSKKLLLSDSGFYLCAREGGLGQHYNEQFFGPGTRLTVL.

Many counts were recorded for this clone. This sample includes further DNA sequences coding for the same CDR3. This rearrangement joins TRBV4-1 to TRBJ2-7; perhaps TRBD1 as D (6 bases). Germline-derived CDR1 and CDR2 are MGHRA and YSYEKL. V lost 1 base and J lost 3, with 16 bases in between. CDR3 length equals 16 residues. This chain's CDR3 is CASSQGGRGRVYEQYF. CDR3 in DNA: TGCGCCAGCAGCCAAGGGGGCAGGGGAAGGGTCTACGAGCAGTACTTC.

This clone was detected only once. The V call is TRBV18, the J call TRBJ1-1; a weak D match, TRBD1 (5 bases). This CDR3 contains 13 residues. CDR1 is KGHSH and CDR2 is LQKENI in the germline V gene. V lost 3 bases and J 8 bases, leaving 13 bases between the germline ends. As DNA, the CDR3 is TGTGCCAGCTCACCCGATAGCGGGGCGGAAGCTTTCTTT. The encoded protein is CASSPDSGAEAFF.

This clone showed up just a few times. The chain carries TRBV28 and TRBJ1-1, with TRBD1 as a possible D gene (6 bases). Germline V gives CDR1 MDHEN, CDR2 SYDVKM. Trimming pared 3 bases from V and 11 bases from J, leaving 16 bases between. CDR3 length equals 13 residues. For the CDR3, the DNA is TGTGCCAGCAGTTTTCGGCAGGGGCTAGCTGCTTTCTTT. Translation: CASSFRQGLAAFF.

The count of this clone is one. The chain employs TRBV28 and TRBJ2-1; weak D call: TRBD2 (6 bases). Germline CDR1 is MDHEN and CDR2 is SYDVKM. Trimming took 5 bases from V and 2 from J, leaving 13 bases between them. The CDR3 runs to 15 residues. CDR3 DNA sequence: TGTGCCAGCAGTCCCGGGACTGCTGCCTACAATGAGCAGTTCTTC. It yields the protein CASSPGTAAYNEQFF.